A selection of T cell receptor beta chains follows, all from one sample in a study of read filtering for tumor transcriptome and immune sequencing. TCRdb analysed the reads with MiXCR anew, one entry per CDR3 protein. The sample lists about 39,000 distinct CDR3 sequences, roughly an eighth occurring once. What was sequenced was a population of CD138-negative cells sorted from bone marrow. The receptors shown here come from a donor at least 40 years old with multiple myeloma. The CDR3 runs from the conserved cysteine through the conserved F or W. A D gene is named only where the DNA matches it firmly. A row's size may be missing; if present it is once, few, many or a size class.

J	D	size	V	CDR3	DNA
TRBJ2-3	TRBD2	many	TRBV29-1	CSVGLAGGTQYF	TGCAGCGTTGGCCTAGCGGGGGGTACGCAGTATTTT
TRBJ2-7	NA	few	TRBV14	CASSQAYEQYF	TGTGCCAGCAGCCAAGCCTACGAGCAGTACTTC
TRBJ1-3	TRBD1	few	TRBV20-1	CSARRTGAGNTIYF	TGCAGTGCTAGAAGGACAGGGGCTGGAAACACCATATATTTT
TRBJ2-1	TRBD2	medium-sized	TRBV7-3	CASRLAGGPRDEQFF	TGTGCCAGCCGGCTAGCGGGGGGCCCTCGGGATGAGCAGTTCTTC
TRBJ1-1	NA	many	TRBV5-5	CASSPRVGYGTEAFF	TGTGCCAGCAGCCCCAGGGTGGGGTACGGCACTGAAGCTTTCTTT
TRBJ1-5	NA	many	TRBV7-6	CASSLARAQPQHF	TGTGCCAGCAGCTTAGCCCGTGCTCAGCCCCAGCATTTT
TRBJ2-1	TRBD1	many	TRBV20-1	CSALDTGTGGLNEQFF	TGCAGTGCCTTAGATACCGGGACAGGGGGTCTCAATGAGCAGTTCTTC
TRBJ2-1	TRBD2	many	TRBV28	CASRKLAGVGNEQFF	TGTGCCAGCAGAAAACTAGCGGGAGTGGGCAATGAGCAGTTCTTC
TRBJ2-5	NA	NA	TRBV6-2/TRBV6-3	CASSYLQETQYF	TGTGCCAGCAGTTACCTTCAAGAGACCCAGTACTTC
TRBJ1-5	NA	many	TRBV28	CASSPYTGFGNQPQHF	TGTGCCAGCAGTCCATATACAGGGTTTGGCAATCAGCCCCAGCATTTT
TRBJ2-1	NA	NA	TRBV6-2/TRBV6-3	CASSLLGTYSEQFF	TGTGCCAGCAGTCTACTAGGGACCTACAGCGAGCAGTTCTTC
TRBJ2-7	TRBD1	many	TRBV7-9	CASRSGTGQEQYF	TGTGCCAGCAGGTCCGGGACAGGGCAAGAGCAGTACTTC
TRBJ1-1	TRBD1	many	TRBV9	CASSARQGAKNEAFF	TGTGCCAGCAGCGCCCGACAGGGGGCGAAGAATGAAGCTTTCTTT
TRBJ1-5	TRBD1	many	TRBV20-1	CSGAGGLNQPQHF	TGCAGTGGGGCAGGGGGCCTCAATCAGCCCCAGCATTTT
TRBJ2-1	TRBD2	many	TRBV4-2	CASSQGVRASGLNEQFF	TGTGCCAGCAGCCAAGGGGTTCGTGCTAGCGGGCTTAATGAGCAGTTCTTC
TRBJ2-4	NA	many	TRBV7-8	CASSLGGAGEERQYF	TGTGCCAGCAGCTTAGGAGGCGCGGGCGAGGAACGGCAGTACTTC
TRBJ2-1	NA	NA	TRBV7-2	CAGSLAEGGGSYNKQFF	TGTGCCGGCAGCTTAGCAGAGGGCGGGGGCTCCTACAATAAGCAGTTCTTC
TRBJ2-3	NA	many	TRBV7-9	CASSLALTHTSTDTQYF	TGTGCCAGCAGCTTAGCCTTGACACATACTAGCACAGATACGCAGTATTTT
TRBJ2-7	NA	many	TRBV27	CASSLSGYSYEQYF	TGTGCCAGCAGTTTATCGGGCTACTCCTACGAGCAGTACTTC
TRBJ2-5	TRBD2	many	TRBV20-1	CSAPGTSGTETQYF	TGCAGTGCCCCTGGGACTAGCGGAACGGAGACCCAGTACTTC
TRBJ2-1	TRBD1	many	TRBV4-1	CASSQRRQGVNEQFF	TGCGCCAGCAGCCAGAGGCGACAGGGCGTTAATGAGCAGTTCTTC
TRBJ2-2	NA	many	TRBV20-1	CSARRMYSKSTGELFF	TGCAGTGCTAGAAGAATGTACAGCAAATCCACCGGGGAGCTGTTTTTT
TRBJ2-1	TRBD2	medium-sized	TRBV6-1	CASRKGTSGTVDSSYNEQFF	TGTGCCAGCCGAAAAGGGACTAGCGGGACGGTCGATAGCTCCTACAATGAGCAGTTCTTC
TRBJ2-3	NA	many	TRBV30	CAWSVQGGPTDTQYF	TGTGCCTGGAGTGTACAGGGAGGGCCCACAGATACGCAGTATTTT
TRBJ2-3	NA	many	TRBV15	CATSSPSVGSPDTQYF	TGTGCCACCAGCAGCCCTTCAGTGGGAAGCCCAGATACGCAGTATTTT
TRBJ2-5	NA	many	TRBV5-1	CASGQETQYF	TGCGCCAGCGGACAAGAGACCCAGTACTTC
TRBJ1-4	NA	NA	TRBV6-6	CASSPPMEGNEKLFF	TGTGCCAGCAGCCCACCTATGGAGGGAAATGAAAAACTGTTTTTT
TRBJ2-5	TRBD1	many	TRBV28	CASRLQGPRETQYF	TGTGCCAGCAGGCTACAGGGGCCCCGGGAGACCCAGTACTTC
TRBJ2-5	NA	many	TRBV15	CATSRGGGGAKTQYF	TGTGCCACCAGCAGAGGAGGTGGGGGCGCGAAGACCCAGTACTTC
TRBJ2-2	TRBD1	many	TRBV15	CATSRDGTGNTGELFF	TGTGCCACCAGCAGAGATGGGACAGGAAACACCGGGGAGCTGTTTTTT
TRBJ1-5	NA	many	TRBV12-3/TRBV12-4	CASSFGAAQHF	TGTGCCAGCAGTTTCGGGGCGGCCCAGCATTTT
TRBJ1-3	NA	many	TRBV7-2	CASSLMGSSGNTIYF	TGTGCCAGCAGCTTAATGGGCAGCTCTGGAAACACCATATATTTT
TRBJ2-7	TRBD2	many	TRBV5-1	CASSLATSGGLRSYEQYF	TGCGCCAGCAGCTTGGCCACTAGCGGGGGCCTCCGCTCCTACGAGCAGTACTTC
TRBJ2-4	TRBD2	NA	TRBV5-5	CASSWLPRLAGQLAKNIQYF	TGTGCCAGCAGCTGGCTACCGAGACTAGCGGGTCAATTAGCCAAAAACATACAGTACTTC
TRBJ2-3	TRBD2	many	TRBV9	CASTSSGASTDTQYF	TGTGCCAGCACAAGTAGCGGGGCTAGCACAGATACGCAGTATTTT
TRBJ2-1	TRBD2	medium-sized	TRBV29-1	CSGVVTGGGNEQFF	TGCAGCGGGGTGGTAACGGGAGGGGGGAATGAGCAGTTCTTC
TRBJ2-3	NA	many	TRBV7-2	CASSLSPGSDTQYF	TGTGCCAGCAGCTTATCCCCGGGATCAGATACGCAGTATTTT
TRBJ2-5	NA	many	TRBV6-4	CASSEKPSGTQYF	TGTGCCAGCAGTGAAAAACCATCGGGGACCCAGTACTTC
TRBJ2-3	NA	many	TRBV11-1	CASSTGRTVTDTQYF	TGTGCCAGCAGCACCGGACGGACCGTCACAGATACGCAGTATTTT
TRBJ1-5	TRBD1	NA	TRBV5-1	CASSSGQGDQPQHF	TGCGCCAGCAGCTCGGGACAGGGGGATCAGCCCCAGCATTTT
TRBJ2-3	TRBD2	many	TRBV4-1	CASRPTLAGSTDTQYF	TGCGCCAGCAGGCCGACTCTAGCGGGGAGCACAGATACGCAGTATTTT
TRBJ2-1	TRBD2	many	TRBV10-3	CAIMGTSGSGNEQFF	TGTGCCATCATGGGGACTAGCGGGAGTGGCAATGAGCAGTTCTTC
TRBJ2-7	TRBD1	many	TRBV30	CACGTGVPREQYF	TGTGCCTGTGGGACAGGGGTCCCTCGCGAGCAGTACTTC
TRBJ2-5	NA	NA	TRBV3-1	CAGSQAGEEQETQYF	TGTGCCGGCAGCCAAGCCGGCGAGGAACAAGAGACCCAGTACTTC
TRBJ1-1	NA	few	TRBV4-1	CASSLDWDNGWPEAFF	TGCGCCAGCAGCCTCGACTGGGACAATGGGTGGCCTGAAGCTTTCTTT
TRBJ2-3	NA	many	TRBV11-3	CASSLGQGSDTQYF	TGTGCCAGCAGCTTAGGCCAGGGGTCAGATACGCAGTATTTT
TRBJ1-3	NA	many	TRBV9	CASSPGRTGNTIYF	TGTGCCAGCAGCCCTGGGAGGACTGGAAACACCATATATTTT
TRBJ2-1	NA	medium-sized	TRBV20-1	CSAFQDKTDEQFF	TGCAGTGCTTTCCAGGACAAGACGGATGAGCAGTTCTTC
TRBJ1-1	TRBD1	NA	TRBV5-1	CASSIGQGKHTEAFF	TGCGCCAGCAGCATAGGACAGGGAAAGCACACTGAAGCTTTCTTT
TRBJ2-6	TRBD2	many	TRBV9	CASSLSGSPSGANVLTF	TGTGCCAGCAGCTTGAGCGGGAGTCCCTCTGGGGCCAACGTCCTGACTTTC
TRBJ2-1	TRBD2	medium-sized	TRBV20-1	CSARDPFWGGEQFF	TGCAGTGCTAGAGATCCCTTCTGGGGGGGTGAGCAGTTCTTC
TRBJ2-1	NA	many	TRBV12-3/TRBV12-4	CASSLSPKRGGEQFF	TGTGCCAGCAGTTTATCACCTAAAAGAGGGGGTGAGCAGTTCTTC
TRBJ1-1	NA	many	TRBV7-9	CASSLAGREGPEAFF	TGTGCCAGCAGCTTAGCGGGCAGGGAGGGTCCTGAAGCTTTCTTT
TRBJ2-2	NA	many	TRBV28	CASLGRGGPGELFF	TGTGCCAGCCTCGGGCGCGGGGGCCCCGGGGAGCTGTTTTTT